Listed below are T cell receptor beta chains from one sample, sequenced in a study of blood T cell repertoires in COVID-19. Assay used: immunoSEQ multiplex PCR; TCRdb lists only in-frame clones, some missing. The sample contains 150,000 to 200,000 clones, roughly 88% of which appear only once. The specimen was PBMCs or T cells enriched from blood (not recorded which). The source of these receptors is a woman aged 18-30 years who had recovered from COVID-19. CDR3s include the opening cysteine and the closing phenylalanine or tryptophan. Fields, in order: clone size, D gene, V gene, J gene, CDR3 DNA, CDR3 protein. A D gene is named only where the DNA matches it firmly. Clone size is given for some rows only: seen once, a few or many times, or a class if the clone is expanded.

NA	TRBD1	TRBV10-3	TRBJ1-1	TGTGCCTCCAGGACAGGGGAAGACACTGAAGCTTTCTTT	CASRTGEDTEAFF
NA	TRBD1	TRBV27	TRBJ1-2	TGTGCCAGCAGTGTCCCGGGACAGGGGGCGCGGAGCGGCTACACCTTC	CASSVPGQGARSGYTF
NA	TRBD2	TRBV13	TRBJ2-5	TGTGCCAGCAGCGGACCCATCGGGACTACCGACCAAGAGACCCAGTACTTC	CASSGPIGTTDQETQYF
NA	NA	TRBV24-1	TRBJ2-5	TGTGCCACCAGTGATGTGGGCCTGGGGACCCAGTACTTC	CATSDVGLGTQYF
NA	NA	TRBV4-3	TRBJ2-2	TGCGCCAGCAGCCAAGATTGGCAGGGCGCCGGGGAGCTGTTTTTT	CASSQDWQGAGELFF
NA	NA	TRBV2	TRBJ1-1	TGTGCCAGCATTTCAAACCCAGACACTGAAGCTTTCTTT	CASISNPDTEAFF
NA	NA	TRBV6-5	TRBJ1-1	TGTGCCAGCAGTTCACCTTCACAAACGAACACTGAAGCTTTCTTT	CASSSPSQTNTEAFF
NA	NA	TRBV4-3	TRBJ2-1	TGCGCCAGCAGCTCAGTTCCGAGGGGGGGCTCCTACAATGAGCAGTTCTTC	CASSSVPRGGSYNEQFF
NA	NA	TRBV5-1	TRBJ2-1	TGCGCCAGCAAGCTAGCGCTATACAATGAGCAGTTCTTC	CASKLALYNEQFF
NA	TRBD2	TRBV30	TRBJ2-2	TGTGCCTGGAGTGTCCGGCGGGGGAAGACCGGGGAGCTGTTTTTT	CAWSVRRGKTGELFF
once	NA	TRBV6-5	TRBJ2-7	TGTGCCAGCTCCACAGTAGGCTACGAGCAGTACTTC	CASSTVGYEQYF
NA	TRBD1	TRBV18	TRBJ1-3	TGTGCCAGCTCACCCGACCCGGGGACAGGCTCTGGAAACACCATATATTTT	CASSPDPGTGSGNTIYF
NA	NA	TRBV29-1	TRBJ2-3	TGCAGCGTTGAATTCGAAGGGGGTGGCACAGATACGCAGTATTTT	CSVEFEGGGTDTQYF
NA	TRBD1	TRBV2	TRBJ2-5	TGTGTTACAGGGGCGGAGACCCAGTACTTC	CVTGAETQYF
NA	NA	TRBV12-3/TRBV12-4	TRBJ1-5	TGTGCCAGCAGTCCAGGGCTTCAGCCCCAGCATTTT	CASSPGLQPQHF
NA	TRBD2	TRBV30	TRBJ2-2	TGTGCCTGGAGTGGGACTAGCGGTAACACCGGGGAGCTGTTTTTT	CAWSGTSGNTGELFF
few	NA	TRBV3-1/TRBV3-2	TRBJ2-7	TGTGCCAGCAGGACGGAGGGAGGCGAGCAGTACTTC	CASRTEGGEQYF
NA	NA	TRBV7-3	TRBJ1-1	TGTGCCAGCAGCTTAAGGGACAACGAGAAAGCTTTCTTT	CASSLRDNEKAFF
NA	TRBD1	TRBV29-1	TRBJ1-1	TGCAGCGTTGTCAGGGGGGAGGACACTGAAGCTTTCTTT	CSVVRGEDTEAFF
NA	NA	TRBV6-5	TRBJ1-1	TGTGCCAGCAGTTACTCATTGACAGGTCAAAAGAGGGCTTTCTTT	CASSYSLTGQKRAFF
NA	NA	TRBV2	TRBJ1-4	TGTGCCAGCAGAGAACCATTTGCAACTAATGAAAAACTGTTTTTT	CASREPFATNEKLFF
NA	TRBD1	TRBV29-1	TRBJ1-1	TGCAGCGTTGTCCGCCAGGGGGCTCGGGCTTTCTTT	CSVVRQGARAFF
NA	NA	TRBV19	TRBJ1-1	TGTGCCAGTGGGGTCTCGGGGATCACTGAAGCTTTCTTT	CASGVSGITEAFF
NA	NA	TRBV19	TRBJ2-7	TGTGCCAGTAGTTCGATCTCCGGGACATCTCCGGGCGAGCAGTACTTC	CASSSISGTSPGEQYF
few	NA	TRBV7-9	TRBJ2-7	TGTGCCAGCAGCTTAGCTGGGCCCCAGAAGGAGCAGTACTTC	CASSLAGPQKEQYF
NA	NA	TRBV10-3	TRBJ2-5	TGTGCCATCAGTGATACGCCTAGCGAAGAGACCCAGTACTTC	CAISDTPSEETQYF
NA	NA	TRBV29-1	TRBJ2-2	TGCAGCGTTGTAGCGACCGGGGAGCTGTTTTTT	CSVVATGELFF
NA	TRBD1	TRBV5-1	TRBJ1-1	TGCGCCAGCAGCTCGGAAACAGGGGTCCCTGAAGCTTTCTTT	CASSSETGVPEAFF
NA	TRBD2	TRBV3-1/TRBV3-2	TRBJ2-5	TGTGCCAGCAGCCATTTTAAAAGCGGGGGGTCCAAAGAGACCCAGTACTTC	CASSHFKSGGSKETQYF
NA	NA	TRBV6-5	TRBJ1-1	TGTGCCAGCAGTTACTATACAGGGTTCAACCTAGGAGCTTTCTTT	CASSYYTGFNLGAFF
NA	NA	TRBV30	TRBJ1-6	TGTGCCTGGAGTGTTCGGCAGCAGGCTTCACCCCTCCACTTT	CAWSVRQQASPLHF
NA	NA	TRBV11-2	TRBJ1-4	TGTGCCAGCAGCTTTGGGGCGGGAGAAAAACTGTTTTTT	CASSFGAGEKLFF
NA	NA	TRBV28	TRBJ1-4	TGTGCCAGCAGTTTCTCTGAAAAACTGTTTTTT	CASSFSEKLFF
NA	NA	TRBV6-5	TRBJ2-2	TGTGCCAGCAGTTACTCTCAGGGATCTACCGGGGAGCTGTTTTTT	CASSYSQGSTGELFF
NA	NA	TRBV29-1	TRBJ1-1	TGCAGCGTCCTCCCGGGGGACACTGAAGCTTTCTTT	CSVLPGDTEAFF
NA	TRBD1	TRBV7-3	TRBJ2-7	TGTGCCAGCAGCCCGGACAGGGGATCCTACGAGCAGTACTTC	CASSPDRGSYEQYF
NA	TRBD1	TRBV2	TRBJ1-4	TGTGCCAGCCGAGCAAACAGGGGAGGACAGGAAAAACTGTTTTTT	CASRANRGGQEKLFF
NA	TRBD1	TRBV15	TRBJ2-7	TGTGCCACCAGCAGAGACGGGACAGGGGCGGACAAATTAGGCGAGCAGTACTTC	CATSRDGTGADKLGEQYF
NA	TRBD1	TRBV4-3	TRBJ2-3	TGCGCCAGCAGCCAAGGACAGGGTCGCGATACGCAGTATTTT	CASSQGQGRDTQYF
NA	NA	TRBV28	TRBJ1-1	TGTGCCAGTAGGACAAGATACACTGAAGCTTTCTTT	CASRTRYTEAFF
NA	NA	TRBV6-5	TRBJ1-1	TGTGCCAGCACCGCAAGGGGAGAAGCTTTCTTT	CASTARGEAFF
NA	TRBD1	TRBV7-9	TRBJ1-2	TGTGCCAGCAGCACCGGGACAGGGGGCGCGGAGGGCTACACCTTC	CASSTGTGGAEGYTF
once	TRBD1	TRBV7-6	TRBJ2-5	TGTGCCAGCAGCCCCGGACAGGGGGCATGGGAGACCCAGTACTTC	CASSPGQGAWETQYF
NA	TRBD1	TRBV28	TRBJ1-3	TGTGCCAGCAGTTTACTCGGGACAGACTCTGGAAACACCATATATTTT	CASSLLGTDSGNTIYF
NA	TRBD1	TRBV6-5	TRBJ1-1	TGTGCCAGCAGCCGCGTTGGACAGGGCCGGACTGAAGCTTTCTTT	CASSRVGQGRTEAFF
NA	TRBD2	TRBV10-3	TRBJ2-1	TGTGCCATCAGTGAGAGGGGGACTAGCGGGAGTGATGAGCAGTTCTTC	CAISERGTSGSDEQFF
NA	NA	TRBV27	TRBJ1-2	TGTGCCAGCAGTCCCCGACAAGAAAGCTATGGCTACACCTTC	CASSPRQESYGYTF
NA	NA	TRBV9	TRBJ1-1	TGTGCCAGCAGCGTAACTTCTCTGAACACTGAAGCTTTCTTT	CASSVTSLNTEAFF
NA	TRBD1	TRBV19	TRBJ2-3	TGTGCCAGTTCCAGACAGGGGAGCACAGATACGCAGTATTTT	CASSRQGSTDTQYF
NA	TRBD1	TRBV27	TRBJ1-2	TGTGCCAGCAGTTTGCGACAGGGGGGAGGCTACACCTTC	CASSLRQGGGYTF
medium-sized	TRBD1	TRBV6-1	TRBJ1-2	TGTGCCAGCAGTTTCGGGACAGAGTATGGCTACACCTTC	CASSFGTEYGYTF
NA	NA	TRBV5-1	TRBJ2-4	TGCGCCAGCAGCTTGGCAGGGTCCAAAAACATTCAGTACTTC	CASSLAGSKNIQYF
NA	NA	TRBV28	TRBJ1-6	TGTGCCAGCAGTTTGGATTGGGAGAATTCACCCCTCCACTTT	CASSLDWENSPLHF
NA	NA	TRBV19	TRBJ1-2	TGTGCCAGTAGTATAGGACAGATGAATGGCTACACCTTC	CASSIGQMNGYTF
once	TRBD1	TRBV4-1	TRBJ2-2	TGCGCCAGCAGCCATACCAAGGCGACTCCGGGACAGGTTAGCACCGGGGAGCTGTTTTTT	CASSHTKATPGQVSTGELFF
NA	TRBD2	TRBV6-5	TRBJ2-7	TGTGCCAGCAGAATACTAGCGTCCGAGCAGTACTTC	CASRILASEQYF